The 8 T cell receptor beta chains reported below all come from one sample, sequenced in a study of response to subunit inactivated influenza vaccine. TCRdb reprocessed the RT-PCR reads with MiXCR, giving one entry per CDR3 protein. The table has hundreds of thousands of distinct CDR3 sequences, approximately 15% seen once. Source: PBMCs from blood, taken less than 15 days before vaccination. The receptors here all came from a man between 45 and 60 years old who received an inactivated influenza vaccine.

This clonotype turned up a few times. The chain joins TRBV7-9 to TRBJ2-5, with TRBD2 as a possible D gene (6 bases). The V gene lost 7 bases and the J gene lost 4 bases, with 25 bases spanning the gap. CDR1 and CDR2 (germline): SEHNR, FQNEAQ (reference sequence). The length of the CDR3 is 17 residues. DNA for the CDR3: TGTGCCAGCAAACCCCAGGGTGCAGATATGCGGGGAGAGACCCAGTACTTC. Protein sequence: CASKPQGADMRGETQYF.

The genes are TRBV25-1 and TRBJ2-1, with TRBD2 matching over 8 bases. Germline-derived CDR1 and CDR2 are MGHDK and SYGVNS. Trimming at V came to 3 bases and at J to 1 base, leaving 2 bases not matched to a gene. The CDR3 is made up of 15 amino acids. The CDR3 sequence is CASSDQRESYNEQFF. In DNA form, the CDR3 reads TGTGCCAGCAGTGACCAGCGGGAGTCCTACAATGAGCAGTTCTTC.

The rearrangement joins TRBV6-5 to TRBJ2-7, with D perhaps matching TRBD1 (5 bases). Trimming left V 5 bases short and J 2 bases short, with 13 bases between. CDR1 is MNHEY and CDR2 is SVGAGI in the germline V gene. CDR3 length equals 14 residues. CDR3 coding DNA: TGTGCCAGCAGTCACGCAGGGTACGCCTACGAGCAGTACTTC. It translates to CASSHAGYAYEQYF.

V and J are TRBV29-1 and TRBJ2-7; D is perhaps TRBD2 (5 bases). Trimming took 4 bases from V and 3 from J, leaving 13 bases between them. CDR3 length: 13 amino acids. CDR1 and CDR2 (germline): SQVTM, ANQGSEA. In DNA form, the CDR3 reads TGCAGCGTTGGGACTTCAGCAGGCTACGAGCAGTACTTC. Translated: CSVGTSAGYEQYF.

This clonotype was seen a few times. This chain links TRBV11-1 with TRBJ1-1; D gene uncertain. V lost 5 bases and J 0 bases, leaving 28 bases between the germline ends. Germline assignment: CDR1 SGHAT and CDR2 FQDESV (reference sequence). This CDR3 comprises 20 residues. DNA for the CDR3: TGTGCCAGCAGCCCAAGTGTCATTAGGATGATCCCGAACTTGAACACTGAAGCTTTCTTT. Translation gives CASSPSVIRMIPNLNTEAFF.

This clonotype was seen more than once but under ten times. The V gene is TRBV12-3 or TRBV12-4, the J gene TRBJ2-1; 12 nucleotides match TRBD2. The J segment lost 9 bases and the V segment lost 3 bases, leaving 6 bases of the junction unmatched. This CDR3 has 15 residues. CDR3 loop: CASSFSSGGAGEQFF. In DNA, the CDR3 is TGTGCCAGCAGTTTCTCTAGCGGGGGGGCTGGTGAGCAGTTCTTC.

In its sample, this clonotype was seen a few times. The V call is TRBV27, the J call TRBJ2-1; D gene ambiguous. Germline assignment: CDR1 MNHEY and CDR2 SMNVEV (reference sequence). Trimming took 0 bases from V and 4 from J, leaving 4 bases between them. The CDR3 extends over 13 amino acids. The chain's CDR3 is CASSLSYYNEQFF. The DNA for the CDR3 is TGTGCCAGCAGTTTATCATATTACAATGAGCAGTTCTTC.

This sequence joins TRBV6-2 or TRBV6-3 and TRBJ1-2, with a tentative D call TRBD1 (6 bases). Trimming pared 2 bases from V and 10 bases from J, leaving 11 bases between. CDR1 is MNHEY and CDR2 is SVGEGT in the germline V gene. This CDR3 contains 12 residues. The CDR3 is CASSYLGQFYTF. Written as DNA, the CDR3 is TGTGCCAGCAGTTACCTTGGACAGTTCTACACCTTC.